This T cell receptor beta chain was found in a study of T cells after yellow fever vaccination (dated by TCRdb to about 2019). Some background on the complete study: The SMART-Seq v4 Ultra Low Input RNA kit was used to prepare libraries from fractions with low cell numbers. To track T-cell clones before and after primary and booster YFV17D yellow fever vaccination, bulk TCR alpha and beta repertoires were sequenced longitudinally. Two healthy male donors, one aged 18 to 30 and one aged 30 to 40 years, made up the cohort. Blood samples were taken at several timepoints before and after primary and secondary immunization, and bulk PBMC replicates and cell subsets were isolated. On the study overall, not on this receptor specifically: Most clones expanded after primary vaccination (approximately 95% of CD4 and around 88% of CD8) were re-detected after the booster, suggesting that broad memory maintenance occurred. A small fraction of clonotypes appeared in both the CD4 and CD8 compartments, likely as a result of convergent recombination. Computational filtering was needed because FACS-sorted repertoires could contain abundant contaminating clonotypes from the bulk population. Only a couple of donors were included in the study, so the extent to which the findings can be generalized is limited. Compared with the primary T-cell response, the secondary T-cell response was faster but weaker, reaching its peak on day 5 rather than on day 15.

Concerning this clonotype itself: Its antigen target is currently unknown. Per-base quality was not reported, and no clone a single base away is much larger than it.

TCR cDNA was synthesized by 5'RACE template switching, which introduced a universal primer site and unique molecular identifiers. cDNA synthesis was primed from both the TCR alpha and TCR beta constant segments. Library amplification used two PCR steps, and the second PCR step added sample barcodes and sequencing adapters. Libraries were sequenced on Illumina HiSeq 2500 (2x100 bp) or NovaSeq (2x150 bp). In the source study's methods: MIGEC was used to demultiplex reads and collapse the reads into UMI consensus sequences, and MiXCR was used for V(D)J alignment. Using edgeR on replicate PBMC samples, clonotypes were called vaccine-responding if FDR was below 0.01 and the log2 fold change was above 5 up to day 15. Each bulk clonotype received a CD4 or CD8 identity based on whether the sequenced CD4 or CD8 repertoire contained that clonotype at higher abundance. TCRdb ran its own pipeline on the public reads, namely fastp trimming at Q25 and MiXCR clone calling, and kept in-frame beta chains. Identical CDR3 protein sequences are pooled into one entry, listed with their most common genes and DNA. None of the V and J calls come from the authors' own analysis; TCRdb made them. The sample contains some 320,000 distinct CDR3 sequences, over 8% of them found a single time. The ten largest clones represent about a sixth of the sample.

Including the terminal cysteine and phenylalanine, the CDR3 comprises 13 residues. The CDR3 DNA has 39 bases and is translated from base 1. Cut back by 7 bases and 3 bases, the V and J ends lie 14 bases apart. CDR1 and CDR2 are read off the germline V gene (reference sequence) as SGHKS and YYEKEE. The treatment or condition label corresponds to: live attenuated yellow fever vaccine strain. At each blood-draw timepoint, two biological replicates of bulk PBMCs were obtained. A standard Ficoll-Paque protocol was used to isolate PBMCs from peripheral blood. RNA was extracted with TriZol from bulk PBMCs, CD4 and CD8 fractions, and dextramer-positive and dextramer-negative fractions.

The V and J segments used are TRBV5-5 and TRBJ2-7, with no confident D gene call. Sample: PBMCs, taken on the day of the first yellow fever vaccination. The source is a man younger than 35 who received the YFV17D yellow fever vaccine. The sequence in DNA is TGTGCCAGCTTAGAGAACAGTTTCTACGAGCAGTACTTC. This is translated as CASLENSFYEQYF.